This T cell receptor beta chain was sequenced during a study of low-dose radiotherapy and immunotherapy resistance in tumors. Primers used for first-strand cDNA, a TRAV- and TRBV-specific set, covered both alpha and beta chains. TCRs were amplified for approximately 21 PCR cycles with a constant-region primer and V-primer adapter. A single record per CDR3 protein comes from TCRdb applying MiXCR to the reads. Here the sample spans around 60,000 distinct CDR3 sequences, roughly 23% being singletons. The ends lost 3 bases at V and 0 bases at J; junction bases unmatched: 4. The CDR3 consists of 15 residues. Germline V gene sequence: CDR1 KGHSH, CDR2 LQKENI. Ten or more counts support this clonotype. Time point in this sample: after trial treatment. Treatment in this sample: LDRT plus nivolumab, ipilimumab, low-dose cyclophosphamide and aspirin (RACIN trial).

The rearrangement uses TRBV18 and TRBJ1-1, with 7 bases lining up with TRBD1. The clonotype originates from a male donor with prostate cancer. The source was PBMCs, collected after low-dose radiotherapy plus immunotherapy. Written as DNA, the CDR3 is TGTGCCAGCTCACCTCGGGACAGTCTGAACACTGAAGCTTTCTTT. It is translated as CASSPRDSLNTEAFF.